This T cell receptor (beta chain) was sequenced during a study of blood T cell repertoires in COVID-19. Study details: Collection of acute and convalescent COVID-19 samples took place in the United States, Italy and Spain.

From germline, CDR1 is SGHRS and CDR2 YFSETQ. The CDR3 sequence is 17 residues long. Trimming took 3 bases from V and 4 from J, leaving 19 bases between them. In the authors' methods: It was from reference gene primer amplification that nucleated cell counts were estimated. Data came from immunoSEQ multiplex PCR; TCRdb stores just in-frame clones and leaves some out. Clone size and the V and J calls come from that table; the DNA yielded D and trimming. The sample carries roughly 200,000 clones, about 86% recorded once. The gene calls are TRBV5-1 and TRBJ2-2, with a tentative D call TRBD2 (7 bases). This clonotype was sampled from a man in his forties or fifties with active or convalescent COVID-19. The sequenced material came from peripheral blood. The CDR3 loop reads CASSWGLRGGITGELFF. In DNA form, the CDR3 reads TGCGCCAGCAGCTGGGGTTTGCGCGGGGGCATCACCGGGGAGCTGTTTTTT.